The clone carrying this T cell receptor (beta chain) was seen more than once but under ten times. Memory CD4+ cells were the fraction left after CD45RA+ naive selection. At a deep level, the assay was run. When replicate PCRs were run on sorted subsets, they used about 220 ng DNA, around 33,000 T cell genomes. Some clones are missing from TCRdb's copy, which holds only in-frame ones; the method was immunoSEQ multiplex PCR. The table shows 900,000 to 1,200,000 clones, with approximately 80% occurring only once. The data stem from a study of shared clonotypes between healthy human individuals. Study background: CD8 memory received one plate per donor, CD8 naive two, CD4 memory three and CD4 naive three.

CDR1 and CDR2 (germline): MDHEN, SYDVKM. The CDR3 is 17 amino acids. V shed 4 bases and J 1 base; nucleotides not matched to a gene: 5. The source material was memory CD4+ T cells from PBMCs. Subset noted: CD45RA-negative fraction. This chain links TRBV28 with TRBJ2-5, with 14 bases fitting TRBD2. The receptor was derived from a man aged 18 to 35 in good health. Some clones in this sample may be carry-over from other donors' samples. The CDR3 sequence is CASSSWTSGRPQETQYF. In DNA, the CDR3 is TGTGCCAGCAGTTCCTGGACTAGCGGGAGGCCCCAAGAGACCCAGTACTTC.